This T cell receptor (beta chain) was found in a study of shared clonotypes between healthy human individuals. V lost 6 bases to trimming and J lost 2 bases; unmatched junction nucleotides: 5. This CDR3 has 15 amino acids. The V gene's germline CDR1 is LNHDA and CDR2 SQIVND (reference sequence). Measured with immunoSEQ multiplex PCR; TCRdb has only the in-frame clones, and not every one. The repertoire holds nearly 750,000 clones, 55% to 75% seen once, with about 1.8% in the top ten. The chain recombines TRBV19 with TRBJ2-7, with TRBD2 identical over 12 bases. Sequenced sample: memory CD4+ T cells sorted from blood. Subset here: CD45RA-negative fraction. The clonotype was recovered from a young woman in good health. The CDR3 reads CASSIGLAGTYEQYF. CDR3 bases: TGTGCCAGTAGCATTGGACTAGCGGGGACCTACGAGCAGTACTTC.